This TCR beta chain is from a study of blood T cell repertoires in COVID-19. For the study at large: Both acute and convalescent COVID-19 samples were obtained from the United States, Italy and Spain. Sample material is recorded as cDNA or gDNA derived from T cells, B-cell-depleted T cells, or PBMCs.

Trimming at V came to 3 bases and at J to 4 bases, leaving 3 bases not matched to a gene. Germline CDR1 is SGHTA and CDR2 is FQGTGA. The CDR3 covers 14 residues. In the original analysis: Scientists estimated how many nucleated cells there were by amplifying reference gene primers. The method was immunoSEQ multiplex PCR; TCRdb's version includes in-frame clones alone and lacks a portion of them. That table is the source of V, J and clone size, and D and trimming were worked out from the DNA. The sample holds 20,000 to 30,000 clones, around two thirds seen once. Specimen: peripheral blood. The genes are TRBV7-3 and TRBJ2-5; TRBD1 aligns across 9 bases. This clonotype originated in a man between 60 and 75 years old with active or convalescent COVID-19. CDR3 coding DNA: TGTGCCAGCAGCTTGGGACAGGGCGCAGAGACCCAGTACTTC. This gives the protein CASSLGQGAETQYF.